This TCR beta chain emerged from a study of cytomegalovirus exposure and HLA in healthy donors. As for the study in general: Of 398 genotyped donors, roughly 86% clustered with self-reported Caucasian donors. Study-wide results and limits: Later examination showed HLA-associated TCR beta chains had greater clonal expansion than equally common others. Earlier analysis looked at TCR beta V segments, and most were productive about 90% or about 30% of the time.

With respect to this clone: Its antigen remains unidentified.

The CDR3 extends over 15 amino acids. Germline trimming cut 5 bases from V and 4 bases from J; bases unmatched to any gene: 6. Per the germline V gene, CDR1 is SGHVS and CDR2 is FQNEAQ. Donors showed nominal health when sampled, although they likely had unrecorded immune exposures. PCR amplification relied on 60 Vbeta primers (plus 13 Jbeta primers). The data were produced by immunoSEQ multiplex PCR, yet TCRdb's version contains in-frame clones alone and is incomplete. The sample yields fewer than 200,000 clones, 80% seen once. The TCR originated in a man between 18 and 35 years old in good health and CMV-seropositive. The sequenced material came from PBMCs. The rearrangement uses TRBV7-8 and TRBJ2-3; 10 bases are a match to TRBD1. The CDR3 loop is CASSDRQGAADTQYF. CDR3 sequence (DNA): TGTGCCAGCAGCGACCGACAGGGGGCAGCAGATACGCAGTATTTT.